These 13 T cell receptor beta chains came from one sample sequenced in a study of blood T cell repertoires in COVID-19. This table comes from immunoSEQ multiplex PCR, and its TCRdb copy is limited to in-frame clones, with some not included. The repertoire has around 100,000 clones, roughly 81% of them found once; the top ten carry over 2%. The sample consisted of peripheral blood. These receptor sequences come from a human donor in a cohort sampled during active COVID-19.

V usage is TRBV28 and J usage is TRBJ2-7, with D unresolved. This CDR3 is built from 13 residues. Germline-derived CDR1 and CDR2 are MDHEN and SYDVKM. The germline V and J ends were trimmed by 3 bases and 6 bases, with 12 bases remaining between them. In nucleotides, the CDR3 is TGTGCCAGCAGTTTGCGTGATCCCCGCGAGCAGTACTTC. This codes for CASSLRDPREQYF.

Written as DNA, the CDR3 is TGCGCCAGCAGCCAGATAGCGGGGAGCACAGATACGCAGTATTTT. It is translated as CASSQIAGSTDTQYF. This rearrangement joins TRBV4-1 to TRBJ2-3; 8 bases are a match to TRBD2. Germline CDR1 is MGHRA and CDR2 is YSYEKL. Unmatched junction bases numbered 2, after V lost 3 bases and J lost 0 bases. The CDR3 has 15 amino acids.

A few counts support this clone. The rearrangement links TRBV7-9 to TRBJ1-5; 7 bases match TRBD1. CDR3 length equals 13 residues. Germline-derived CDR1 and CDR2 are SEHNR and FQNEAQ (reference sequence). The CDR3 sequence is CATGDRSNQPQHF. CDR3 nucleotides: TGTGCTACAGGGGATCGGAGCAATCAGCCCCAGCATTTT.

CDR3 sequence (DNA): TGTGCCAGCACTTACACAGGGGGCTCTTCACCCCTCCACTTT. This encodes CASTYTGGSSPLHF. This chain uses TRBV28 with TRBJ1-6; 9 bases map to TRBD1. The germline gives CDR1 MDHEN, CDR2 SYDVKM. CDR3 length equals 14 residues. V dropped 7 bases and J dropped 9; count of bases not matched to a gene: 7. The whole variable domain, filled in from reference TRBV28 and TRBJ1-6, reads DVKVTQSSRYLVKRTGEKVFLECVQDMDHENMFWYRQDPGLGLRLIYFSYDVKMKEKGDIPEGYSVSREKKERFSLILESASTNQTSMYLCASTYTGGSSPLHFGNGTRLTVT.

The table lists this clone with a few counts. The V call is TRBV12-3 or TRBV12-4, the J call TRBJ1-4; D unresolved. The CDR3 length is 13 residues. Between the trimmed V and J ends, which lost 2 bases and 3 bases, there was a span of 4 bases. CDR3 bases: TGTGCCAGCAGTTTACGGTCTAATGAAAAACTGTTTTTT. This codes for CASSLRSNEKLFF.

The V gene is TRBV24-1, the J gene TRBJ2-1, with D uncertain. The V end was cut by 5 bases, the J end by 6 bases, with 10 bases between. CDR3 length: 13 amino acids. Germline CDR1 reads KGHDR; CDR2 reads SFDVKD. CDR3 loop: CATSGGLVNEQFF. In DNA, the CDR3 is TGTGCCACCAGTGGAGGCCTAGTCAATGAGCAGTTCTTC.

CDR3 residues: CASSLRQDLNEKLFF. The CDR3 bases are TGTGCCAGCAGTCTGCGACAGGACCTTAATGAAAAACTGTTTTTT. The chain has TRBV2 and TRBJ1-4, with a possible D match to TRBD1 (6 bases). Trimming removed 5 bases from V and 4 bases from J, with 14 bases in between. The CDR3 is made up of 15 amino acids. Germline V gene data show CDR1 as SNHLY and CDR2 as FYNNEI.

This chain connects TRBV7-3 to TRBJ2-7; TRBD2 matches at 8 bases. Trimming at V came to 3 bases and at J to 0 bases, leaving 13 bases not matched to a gene. Germline V gene lookup returns CDR1 SGHTA and CDR2 FQGTGA. The CDR3 sequence is 18 residues long. The CDR3 DNA is TGTGCCAGCAGCTTGTATGTGGCTAGCGGGCGGAGCTCCTACGAGCAGTACTTC. This translates into CASSLYVASGRSSYEQYF.

This chain links TRBV5-6 with TRBJ1-2; 7 nucleotides match TRBD1. Germline lookup yields CDR1 SGHDT and CDR2 YYEEEE. This CDR3 has 14 amino acids. J gave up 6 bases and V 4 bases, and 9 bases lay outside the gene matches. In nucleotides, the CDR3 is TGTGCCAGCAGCGTCCCGGGACAGTATAATGGCTACACCTTC. Translated: CASSVPGQYNGYTF.

Points on this clone: This may stem from a read error, because a much larger clone lies one nucleotide away. The chain recombines TRBV3-1 (or the pseudogene TRBV3-2) with TRBJ1-2; TRBD1 aligns across 9 bases. CDR1 LGHDT and CDR2 YNNKEL come from the germline V gene (reference sequence). This CDR3 contains 13 residues. Trimming removed 4 bases from V and 4 bases from J; junction bases left unmatched: 1. This CDR3 reads CASSPGQGYGYTF. In DNA form, the CDR3 reads TGTGCCAGCAGCCCGGGACAGGGCTATGGCTACACCTTC.

V and J are TRBV10-3 and TRBJ1-5; 8 bases map to TRBD1. V lost 3 bases to trimming and J lost 6 bases; unmatched junction nucleotides: 4. Germline assignment: CDR1 ENHRY and CDR2 SYGVKD. The CDR3 sequence is 14 residues long. CDR3 DNA: TGTGCCATCAGTGAACAGGGGGGAGTTCAGCCCCAGCATTTT. Protein: CAISEQGGVQPQHF.

The genes are TRBV2 and TRBJ2-3, with TRBD2 identical over 13 bases. Germline CDR1 SNHLY, CDR2 FYNNEI. Trimming at V came to 6 bases and at J to 4 bases, leaving 4 bases not matched to a gene. The CDR3 length is 15 residues. CDR3 residues: CASRTSGGYADTQYF. The CDR3 bases are TGTGCCAGCAGGACTAGCGGGGGGTACGCAGATACGCAGTATTTT.

This rearrangement joins TRBV9 to TRBJ1-5; D is possibly TRBD1 (5 bases). With 4 bases removed from V and 3 bases from J, the gap between germline ends came to 8 bases. Looked up from germline, CDR1 is SGDLS and CDR2 is YYNGEE. CDR3 length equals 13 residues. CDR3 sequence reads: CASSQGNNQPQHF. CDR3 DNA: TGTGCCAGCAGCCAGGGAAACAATCAGCCCCAGCATTTT.